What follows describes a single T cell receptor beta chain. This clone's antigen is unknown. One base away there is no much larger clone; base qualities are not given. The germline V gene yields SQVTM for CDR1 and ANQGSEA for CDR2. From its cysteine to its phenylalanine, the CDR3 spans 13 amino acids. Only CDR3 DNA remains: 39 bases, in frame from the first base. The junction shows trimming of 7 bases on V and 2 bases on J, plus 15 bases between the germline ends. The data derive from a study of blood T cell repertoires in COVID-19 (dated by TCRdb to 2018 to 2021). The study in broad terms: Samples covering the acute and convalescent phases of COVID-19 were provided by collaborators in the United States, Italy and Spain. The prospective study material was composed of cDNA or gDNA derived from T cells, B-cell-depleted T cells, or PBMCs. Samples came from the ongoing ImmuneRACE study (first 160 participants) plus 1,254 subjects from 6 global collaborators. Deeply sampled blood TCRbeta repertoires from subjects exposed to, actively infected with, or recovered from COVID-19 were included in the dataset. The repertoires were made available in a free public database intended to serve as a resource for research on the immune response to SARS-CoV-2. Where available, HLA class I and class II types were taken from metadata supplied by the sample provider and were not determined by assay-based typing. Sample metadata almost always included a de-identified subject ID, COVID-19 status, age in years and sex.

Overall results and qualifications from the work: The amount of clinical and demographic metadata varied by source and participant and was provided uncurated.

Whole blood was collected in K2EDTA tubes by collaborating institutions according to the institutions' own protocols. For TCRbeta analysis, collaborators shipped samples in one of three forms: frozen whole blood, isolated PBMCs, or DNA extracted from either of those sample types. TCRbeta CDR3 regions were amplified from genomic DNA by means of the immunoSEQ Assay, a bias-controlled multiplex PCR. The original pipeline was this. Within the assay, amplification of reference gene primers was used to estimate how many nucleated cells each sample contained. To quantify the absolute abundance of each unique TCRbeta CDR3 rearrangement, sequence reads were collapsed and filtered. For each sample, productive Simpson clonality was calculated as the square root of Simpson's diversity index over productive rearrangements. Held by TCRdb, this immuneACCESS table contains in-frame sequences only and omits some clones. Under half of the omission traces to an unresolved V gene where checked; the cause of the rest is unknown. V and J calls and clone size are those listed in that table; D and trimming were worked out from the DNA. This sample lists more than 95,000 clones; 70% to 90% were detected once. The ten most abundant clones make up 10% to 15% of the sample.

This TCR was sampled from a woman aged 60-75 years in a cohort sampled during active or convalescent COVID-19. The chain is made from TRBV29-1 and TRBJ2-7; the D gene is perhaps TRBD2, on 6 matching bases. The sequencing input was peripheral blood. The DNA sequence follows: TGCAGCGGGGGTGGGGGACTTACCTACGAGCAGTACTTC. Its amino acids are CSGGGGLTYEQYF.